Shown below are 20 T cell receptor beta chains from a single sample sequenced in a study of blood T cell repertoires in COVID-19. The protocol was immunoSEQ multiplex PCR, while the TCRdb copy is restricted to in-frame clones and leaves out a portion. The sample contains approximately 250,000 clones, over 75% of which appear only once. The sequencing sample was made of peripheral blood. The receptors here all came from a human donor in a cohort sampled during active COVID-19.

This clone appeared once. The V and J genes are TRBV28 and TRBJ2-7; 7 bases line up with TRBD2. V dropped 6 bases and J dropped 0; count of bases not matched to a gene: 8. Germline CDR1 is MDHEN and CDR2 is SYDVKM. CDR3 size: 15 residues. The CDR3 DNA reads TGTGCCAGCAGCTCCTCGGCTAGCGGCTCCTACGAGCAGTACTTC. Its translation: CASSSSASGSYEQYF.

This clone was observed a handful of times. CDR3 in amino acids: CASSRDRVGTEAFF. As DNA, the CDR3 is TGTGCCAGCAGCCGAGACAGGGTTGGCACTGAAGCTTTCTTT. V is TRBV7-8 and J is TRBJ1-1; 7 bases are shared with TRBD1. Per germline, CDR1 SGHVS and CDR2 FQNEAQ. CDR3 length: 14 amino acids. J was trimmed by 4 bases and V by 5 bases; bases with no gene match: 7.

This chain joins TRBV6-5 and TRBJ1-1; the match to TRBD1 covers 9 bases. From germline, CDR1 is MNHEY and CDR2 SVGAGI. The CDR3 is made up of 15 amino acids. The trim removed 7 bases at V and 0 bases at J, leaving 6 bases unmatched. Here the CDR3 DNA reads TGTGCCAGCACGGCACACAGGGGGCTGAACACTGAAGCTTTCTTT. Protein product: CASTAHRGLNTEAFF.

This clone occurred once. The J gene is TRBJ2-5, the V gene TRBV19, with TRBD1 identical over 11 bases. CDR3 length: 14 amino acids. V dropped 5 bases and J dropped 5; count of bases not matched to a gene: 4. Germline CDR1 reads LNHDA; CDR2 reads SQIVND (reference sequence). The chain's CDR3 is CASSPGQGAETQYF. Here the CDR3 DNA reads TGTGCCAGTAGTCCCGGACAGGGGGCCGAGACCCAGTACTTC.

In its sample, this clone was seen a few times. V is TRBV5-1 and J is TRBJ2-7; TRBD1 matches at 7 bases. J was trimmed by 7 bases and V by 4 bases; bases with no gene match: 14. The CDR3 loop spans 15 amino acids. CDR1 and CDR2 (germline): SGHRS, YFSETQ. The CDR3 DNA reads TGCGCCAGCAGCCCGAACGCGGGTAGACAGGGAGAGCAGTACTTC. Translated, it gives CASSPNAGRQGEQYF.

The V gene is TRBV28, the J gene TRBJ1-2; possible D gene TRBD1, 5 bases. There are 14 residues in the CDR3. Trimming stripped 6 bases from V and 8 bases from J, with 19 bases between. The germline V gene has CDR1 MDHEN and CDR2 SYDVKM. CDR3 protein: CASRPAGSGGGYTF. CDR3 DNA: TGTGCCAGCAGACCGGCAGGGTCGGGCGGAGGCTACACCTTC.

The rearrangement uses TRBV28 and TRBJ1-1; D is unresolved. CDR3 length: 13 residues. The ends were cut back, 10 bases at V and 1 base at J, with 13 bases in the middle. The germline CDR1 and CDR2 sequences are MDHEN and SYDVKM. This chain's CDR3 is CATLLSWNTEAFF. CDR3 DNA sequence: TGTGCCACCCTCCTGAGTTGGAACACTGAAGCTTTCTTT.

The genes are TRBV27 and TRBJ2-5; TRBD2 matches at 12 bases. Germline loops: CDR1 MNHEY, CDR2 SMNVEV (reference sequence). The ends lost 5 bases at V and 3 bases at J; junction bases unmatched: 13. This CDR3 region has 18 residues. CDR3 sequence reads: CASSEGLAGKIAEETQYF. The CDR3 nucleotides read TGTGCCAGCAGTGAAGGACTAGCGGGAAAGATAGCCGAAGAGACCCAGTACTTC.

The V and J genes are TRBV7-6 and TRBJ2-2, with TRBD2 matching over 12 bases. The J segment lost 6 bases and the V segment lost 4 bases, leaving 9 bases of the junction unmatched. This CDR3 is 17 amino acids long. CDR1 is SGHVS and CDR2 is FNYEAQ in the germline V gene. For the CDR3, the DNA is TGTGCCAGCAGCTCTCGACTAGCGGGAGTTAGCGCCGGGGAGCTGTTTTTT. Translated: CASSSRLAGVSAGELFF. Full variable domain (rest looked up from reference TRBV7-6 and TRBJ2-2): GAGVSQSPRYKVTKRGQDVALRCDPISGHVSLYWYRQALGQGPEFLTYFNYEAQQDKSGLPNDRFSAERPEGSISTLTIQRTEQRDSAMYRCASSSRLAGVSAGELFFGEGSRLTVL.

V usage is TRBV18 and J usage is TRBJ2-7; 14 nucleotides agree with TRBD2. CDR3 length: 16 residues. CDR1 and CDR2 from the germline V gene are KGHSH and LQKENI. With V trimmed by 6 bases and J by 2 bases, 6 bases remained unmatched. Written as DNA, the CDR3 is TGTGCCAGCTCTCCTGCGGGACTAGCGGGGGCCTACGAGCAGTACTTC. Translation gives CASSPAGLAGAYEQYF.

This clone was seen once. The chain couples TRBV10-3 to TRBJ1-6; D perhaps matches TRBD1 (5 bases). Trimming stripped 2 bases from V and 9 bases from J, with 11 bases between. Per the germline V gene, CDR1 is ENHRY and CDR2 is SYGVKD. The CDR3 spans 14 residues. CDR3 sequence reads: CAISEGATASPLHF. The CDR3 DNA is TGTGCCATCAGTGAGGGCGCGACAGCTTCACCCCTCCACTTT.

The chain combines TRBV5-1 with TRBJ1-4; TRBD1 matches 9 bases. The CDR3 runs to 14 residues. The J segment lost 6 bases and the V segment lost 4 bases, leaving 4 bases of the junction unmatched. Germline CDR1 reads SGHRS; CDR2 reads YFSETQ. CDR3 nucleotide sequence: TGCGCCAGCAGCGTACAGGGGGCGCATGAAAAACTGTTTTTT. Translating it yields CASSVQGAHEKLFF.

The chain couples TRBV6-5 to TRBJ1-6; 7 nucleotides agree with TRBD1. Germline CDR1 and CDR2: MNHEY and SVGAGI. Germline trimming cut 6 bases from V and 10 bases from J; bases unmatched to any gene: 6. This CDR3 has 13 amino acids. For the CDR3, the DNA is TGTGCCAGCAGGACGGGACAGCGCTCACCCCTCCACTTT. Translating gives CASRTGQRSPLHF.

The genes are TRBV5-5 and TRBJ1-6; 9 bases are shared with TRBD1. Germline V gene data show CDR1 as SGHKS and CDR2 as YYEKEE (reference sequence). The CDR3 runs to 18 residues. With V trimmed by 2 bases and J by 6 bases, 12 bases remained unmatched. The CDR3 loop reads CASSFAQGARAPNSPLHF. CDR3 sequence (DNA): TGTGCCAGCAGCTTTGCACAGGGGGCTCGGGCCCCTAATTCACCCCTCCACTTT.

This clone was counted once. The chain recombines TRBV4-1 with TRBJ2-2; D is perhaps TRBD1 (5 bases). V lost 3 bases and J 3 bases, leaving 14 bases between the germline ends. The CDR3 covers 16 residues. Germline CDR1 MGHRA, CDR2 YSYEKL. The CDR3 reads CASSQRQLSDTGELFF. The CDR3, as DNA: TGCGCCAGCAGCCAGCGACAGTTAAGCGACACCGGGGAGCTGTTTTTT.

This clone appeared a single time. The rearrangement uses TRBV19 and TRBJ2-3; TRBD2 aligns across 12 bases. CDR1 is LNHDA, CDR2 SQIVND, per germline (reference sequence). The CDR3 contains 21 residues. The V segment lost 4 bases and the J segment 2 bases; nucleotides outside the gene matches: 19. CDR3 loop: CASSTIFPSGRADRVTDTQYF. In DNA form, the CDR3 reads TGTGCCAGTAGTACGATTTTTCCTAGCGGGAGGGCCGACAGAGTCACAGATACGCAGTATTTT.

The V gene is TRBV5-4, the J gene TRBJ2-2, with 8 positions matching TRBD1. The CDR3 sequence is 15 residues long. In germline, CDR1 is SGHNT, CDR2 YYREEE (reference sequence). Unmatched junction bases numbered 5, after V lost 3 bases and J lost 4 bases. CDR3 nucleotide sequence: TGTGCCAGCAGCTACTTACAGGGGGGCACCGGGGAGCTGTTTTTT. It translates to CASSYLQGGTGELFF.

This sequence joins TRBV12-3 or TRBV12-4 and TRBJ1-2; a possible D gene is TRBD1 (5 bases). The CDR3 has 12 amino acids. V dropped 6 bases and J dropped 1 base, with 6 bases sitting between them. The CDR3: CASRTVNYGYTF. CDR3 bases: TGTGCCAGCAGGACAGTTAACTATGGCTACACCTTC.

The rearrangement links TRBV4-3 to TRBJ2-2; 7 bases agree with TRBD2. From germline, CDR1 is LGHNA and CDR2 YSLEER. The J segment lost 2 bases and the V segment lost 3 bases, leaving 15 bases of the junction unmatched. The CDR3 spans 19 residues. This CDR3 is CASSHRISVWGGNTGELFF. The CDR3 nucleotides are TGCGCCAGCAGCCACCGAATCTCGGTGTGGGGGGGTAACACCGGGGAGCTGTTTTTT.

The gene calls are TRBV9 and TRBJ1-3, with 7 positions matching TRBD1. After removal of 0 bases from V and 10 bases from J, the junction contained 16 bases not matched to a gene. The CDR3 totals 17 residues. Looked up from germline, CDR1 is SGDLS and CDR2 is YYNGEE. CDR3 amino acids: CASSVGRDSAAGTTIYF. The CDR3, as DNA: TGTGCCAGCAGCGTAGGAAGGGACAGCGCCGCCGGAACTACCATATATTTT.